A selection of T cell receptor beta chains follows, all from one sample in a study of cytomegalovirus exposure and HLA in healthy donors. Here immunoSEQ multiplex PCR was the method, and the copy in TCRdb shows in-frame clones only, minus some. The data show some 110,000 clones, with 83% seen just once and approximately 6.1% held by the top ten. The sequencing input was PBMCs. The receptor source for this set is a young man in good health and CMV-seronegative. The CDR3 runs from the conserved cysteine through the conserved F or W. Fields, in order: D gene, clone size, V gene, J gene, CDR3 protein, CDR3 DNA. A D gene is named only where the DNA matches it firmly. Clone size appears in some rows only: once, few, many, or a class for an expanded clone.

NA	few	TRBV28	TRBJ1-1	CASSPLPYRDTEAFF	TGTGCCAGCAGCCCTCTCCCTTATCGGGACACTGAAGCTTTCTTT
TRBD2	NA	TRBV9	TRBJ2-2	CASSPKGLAGVVGNTGELFF	TGTGCCAGCAGCCCGAAGGGACTAGCGGGAGTCGTGGGAAACACCGGGGAGCTGTTTTTT
TRBD1	NA	TRBV5-1	TRBJ1-2	CASSLAKTGGGTHGYTF	TGCGCCAGCAGCTTGGCCAAGACAGGGGGCGGTACCCATGGCTACACCTTC
NA	NA	TRBV7-9	TRBJ1-2	CASSLLNPHYGYTF	TGTGCCAGCAGCTTACTAAATCCACACTATGGCTACACCTTC
TRBD1	NA	TRBV28	TRBJ1-5	CASINRGYNQPQHF	TGTGCCAGCATTAACAGGGGGTACAATCAGCCCCAGCATTTT
TRBD2	NA	TRBV5-6	TRBJ2-4	CASSVPGLAENIQYF	TGTGCCAGCAGCGTGCCGGGACTAGCGGAAAACATTCAGTACTTC
NA	NA	TRBV7-3	TRBJ2-1	CASSLTGDTYNEQFF	TGTGCCAGCAGCTTAACGGGGGACACCTACAATGAGCAGTTCTTC
TRBD2	NA	TRBV7-9	TRBJ2-1	CASSLDISGSSVNEQFF	TGTGCCAGCAGCTTGGACATTAGCGGGAGTTCAGTTAATGAGCAGTTCTTC
TRBD1	few	TRBV6-1	TRBJ2-7	CASGQGFSYEQYF	TGTGCCAGCGGACAGGGGTTCTCCTACGAGCAGTACTTC
TRBD1	NA	TRBV27	TRBJ2-2	CASSPAGWGDRTSGELFF	TGTGCCAGCAGTCCCGCGGGGTGGGGGGACAGGACATCCGGGGAGCTGTTTTTT
TRBD1	NA	TRBV6-1	TRBJ1-1	CASSASGTGSFTEAFF	TGTGCCAGCAGTGCCTCCGGGACAGGGTCGTTCACTGAAGCTTTCTTT
TRBD1	NA	TRBV9	TRBJ2-7	CASSVGTAASYEQYF	TGTGCCAGCAGCGTGGGGACAGCCGCCTCCTACGAGCAGTACTTC
TRBD1	once	TRBV5-1	TRBJ2-7	CASSPGQGDEQYF	TGCGCCAGCAGCCCAGGACAGGGGGACGAGCAGTACTTC
NA	NA	TRBV19	TRBJ1-3	CASSIGEAKDF	TGTGCCAGTAGTATAGGAGAGGCCAAGGATTTT